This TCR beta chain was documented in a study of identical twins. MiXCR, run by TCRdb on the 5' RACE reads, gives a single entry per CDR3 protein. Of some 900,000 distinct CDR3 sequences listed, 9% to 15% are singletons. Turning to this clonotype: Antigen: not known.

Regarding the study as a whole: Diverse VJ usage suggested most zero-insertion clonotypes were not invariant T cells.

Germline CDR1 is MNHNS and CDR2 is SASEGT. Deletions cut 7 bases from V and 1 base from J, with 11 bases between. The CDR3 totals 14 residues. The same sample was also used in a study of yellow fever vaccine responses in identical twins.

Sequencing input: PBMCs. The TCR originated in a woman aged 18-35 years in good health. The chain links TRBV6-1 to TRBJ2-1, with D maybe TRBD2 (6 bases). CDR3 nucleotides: TGTGCCAGCAAAGAGGGAGGATCCTACAATGAGCAGTTCTTC. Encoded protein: CASKEGGSYNEQFF.